The 12 T cell receptor beta chains below come from one sample, sequenced in a study of cytomegalovirus exposure and HLA in healthy donors. PCR was performed using 60 Vbeta and 13 Jbeta primers. Libraries were prepared by immunoSEQ multiplex PCR; TCRdb keeps only in-frame clonotypes and omits some of them. Counted here are roughly 150,000 clones, about four fifths occurring once; the ten biggest clones make up around 9.1%. Sequencing was performed on PBMCs. The receptors were gathered from a male donor in good health and CMV-seropositive.

V is TRBV5-1 and J is TRBJ2-2, with D uncertain. CDR1 is SGHRS and CDR2 is YFSETQ in the germline V gene. V lost 0 bases, J lost 1 base, and 13 bases lay in between. This CDR3 is built from 17 residues. The CDR3, as DNA: TGCGCCAGCAGCTTGGCAGTTGACACCTTGAACACCGGGGAGCTGTTTTTT. Amino acid sequence: CASSLAVDTLNTGELFF.

In DNA, the CDR3 is TGTGCCTGGAGTCGGGGGGGGGCGGGTGGCTACACCTTC. Its protein product is CAWSRGGAGGYTF. The V call is TRBV30, the J call TRBJ1-2, with a weak D call TRBD1 (6 bases). Germline V gene lookup returns CDR1 GTSNPN and CDR2 SVGIG (reference sequence). V was clipped by 2 bases and J by 7 bases, with 14 bases between them. The CDR3 is made up of 13 amino acids.

This rearrangement joins TRBV11-2 to TRBJ2-2; TRBD1 matches at 10 bases. With V trimmed by 4 bases and J by 4 bases, 6 bases remained unmatched. The CDR3 is 16 residues long. In germline, CDR1 is SGHAT, CDR2 FQNNGV. The CDR3 DNA reads as TGTGCCAGCAGCTCTACCGGGACAGGGGCCACCGGGGAGCTGTTTTTT. Protein sequence: CASSSTGTGATGELFF.

This chain links TRBV29-1 with TRBJ2-3, with 7 nucleotides matching TRBD2. The V gene end was trimmed by 0 bases and the J gene end by 6 bases; junction bases not matched to a gene: 6. The CDR3 has 14 residues. Looked up from germline, CDR1 is SQVTM and CDR2 is ANQGSEA. In nucleotides, the CDR3 is TGCAGCGTTGAAGATTGGGGGGGTCCGGATACGCAGTATTTT. Protein: CSVEDWGGPDTQYF.

The chain links TRBV28 to TRBJ2-7, with 7 positions matching TRBD2. The V and J ends lost 4 bases and 7 bases, in that order; junction bases with no gene match: 7. This CDR3 is built from 13 residues. Germline CDR1 MDHEN, CDR2 SYDVKM. The CDR3 is CASSWGGSGEQYF. Here the CDR3 DNA reads TGTGCCAGCAGTTGGGGGGGGTCGGGGGAGCAGTACTTC.

This clone has only a few counts. This sequence joins TRBV6-5 and TRBJ2-3, with 8 positions matching TRBD1. CDR3 length: 13 residues. J gave up 5 bases and V 6 bases, and 4 bases lay outside the gene matches. Germline CDR1 is MNHEY and CDR2 is SVGAGI. The CDR3: CASSSGGIDTQYF. The CDR3 DNA follows: TGTGCCAGCAGCTCAGGGGGCATAGATACGCAGTATTTT.

The chain joins TRBV10-3 to TRBJ2-7; 7 nucleotides agree with TRBD1. Per germline, CDR1 ENHRY and CDR2 SYGVKD. The CDR3 runs 15 residues. J was trimmed by 0 bases and V by 0 bases; bases with no gene match: 2. CDR3 amino acids: CAISESGGSSYEQYF. CDR3 nucleotides: TGTGCCATCAGTGAGTCAGGGGGCAGCTCCTACGAGCAGTACTTC.

The V and J genes are TRBV15 and TRBJ2-2, with D maybe TRBD1 (6 bases). The CDR3 runs 15 residues. CDR1 and CDR2 (germline): LNHNV, YYDKDF (reference sequence). With 3 bases removed from V and 8 bases from J, the gap between germline ends came to 16 bases. This CDR3 is CATSSSAGVGGELFF. The CDR3 bases are TGTGCCACCAGCAGTTCGGCAGGGGTAGGAGGGGAGCTGTTTTTT.

The chain joins TRBV5-4 to TRBJ2-2; no firm D call. CDR3 length: 12 amino acids. Trimming left V 4 bases short and J 3 bases short, with 4 bases between. Germline values: CDR1 SGHNT, CDR2 YYREEE (reference sequence). In nucleotides, the CDR3 is TGTGCCAGCAGCCGGGACACCGGGGAGCTGTTTTTT. Residues: CASSRDTGELFF.

This chain connects TRBV5-1 to TRBJ1-1; 10 bases line up with TRBD1. Germline CDR1 is SGHRS and CDR2 is YFSETQ. With 4 bases clipped from V and 7 bases from J, the junction kept 4 bases outside the gene matches. The CDR3 extends over 13 amino acids. The CDR3 loop is CASSPRTGGEAFF. The CDR3 nucleotides read TGCGCCAGCAGCCCCCGGACAGGGGGTGAAGCTTTCTTT.

This clone was counted only a few times. The chain combines TRBV6-1 with TRBJ1-6, with 8 bases identical to TRBD1. With 2 bases clipped from V and 9 bases from J, the junction kept 6 bases outside the gene matches. Germline-derived CDR1 and CDR2 are MNHNS and SASEGT. The length of the CDR3 is 15 residues. CDR3 coding DNA: TGTGCCAGCAGTGAATATAGACAGGGGAGTTCACCCCTCCACTTT. Translation: CASSEYRQGSSPLHF.

The V call is TRBV10-2, the J call TRBJ1-3; D uncertain. The CDR3 runs to 15 residues. V was trimmed by 4 bases and J by 6 bases, leaving 16 bases between them. Germline CDR1 and CDR2: WSHSY and SAAADI. CDR3 nucleotides: TGCGCCAGCAGTGCGGTGGGTGGTGCGGCAAACACCATATATTTT. It encodes CASSAVGGAANTIYF.